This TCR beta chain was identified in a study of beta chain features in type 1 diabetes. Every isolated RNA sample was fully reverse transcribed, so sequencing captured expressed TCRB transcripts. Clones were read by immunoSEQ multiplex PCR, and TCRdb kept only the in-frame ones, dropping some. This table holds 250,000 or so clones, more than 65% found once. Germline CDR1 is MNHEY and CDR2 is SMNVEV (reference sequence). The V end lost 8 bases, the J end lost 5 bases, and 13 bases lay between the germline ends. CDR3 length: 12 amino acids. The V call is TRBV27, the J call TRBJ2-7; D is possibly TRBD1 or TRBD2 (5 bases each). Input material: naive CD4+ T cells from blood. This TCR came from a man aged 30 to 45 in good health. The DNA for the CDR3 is TGTGCCAGCCACAGTAGGGACGACGAGCAGTACTTC. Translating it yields CASHSRDDEQYF.